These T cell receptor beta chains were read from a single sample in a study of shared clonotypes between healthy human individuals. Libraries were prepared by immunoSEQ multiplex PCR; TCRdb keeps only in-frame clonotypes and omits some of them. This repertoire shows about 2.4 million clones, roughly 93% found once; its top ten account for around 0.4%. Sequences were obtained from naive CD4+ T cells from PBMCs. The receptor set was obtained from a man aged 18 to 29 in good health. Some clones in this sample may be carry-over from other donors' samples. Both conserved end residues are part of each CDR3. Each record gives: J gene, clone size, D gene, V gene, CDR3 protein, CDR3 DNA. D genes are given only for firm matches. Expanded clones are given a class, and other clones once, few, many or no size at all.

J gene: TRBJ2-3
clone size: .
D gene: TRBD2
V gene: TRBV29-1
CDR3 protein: CSVAGGSDTQYF
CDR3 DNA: TGCAGCGTTGCGGGAGGGTCAGATACGCAGTATTTT

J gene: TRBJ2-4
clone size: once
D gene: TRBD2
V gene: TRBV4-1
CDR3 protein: CASSQALAPVIQYF
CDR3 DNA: TGCGCCAGCAGCCAAGCACTAGCGCCGGTCATTCAGTACTTC

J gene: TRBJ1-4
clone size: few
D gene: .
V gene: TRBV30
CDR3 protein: CAWSYRDEKLFF
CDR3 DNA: TGTGCCTGGAGTTACAGGGATGAAAAACTGTTTTTT

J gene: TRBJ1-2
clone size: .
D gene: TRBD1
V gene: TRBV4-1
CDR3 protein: CASRNPGQAGGYTF
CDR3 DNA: TGCGCCAGCAGAAACCCAGGACAGGCAGGGGGCTACACCTTC

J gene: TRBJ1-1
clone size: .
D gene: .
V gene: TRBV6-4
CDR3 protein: CASSRTGVTEAFF
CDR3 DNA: TGTGCCAGCAGTAGGACGGGCGTCACTGAAGCTTTCTTT

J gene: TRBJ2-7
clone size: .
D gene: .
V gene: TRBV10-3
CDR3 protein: CAISGGYEQYF
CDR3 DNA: TGTGCCATCAGTGGAGGCTACGAGCAGTACTTC

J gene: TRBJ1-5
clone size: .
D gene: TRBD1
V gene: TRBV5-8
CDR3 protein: CASSPTRGVGNQPQHF
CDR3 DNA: TGTGCCAGCAGCCCCACCAGGGGGGTTGGCAATCAGCCCCAGCATTTT

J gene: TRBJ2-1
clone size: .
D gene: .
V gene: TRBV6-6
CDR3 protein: CASSYPDYPHNEQFF
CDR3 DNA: TGTGCCAGCAGTTACCCGGACTATCCCCACAATGAGCAGTTCTTC

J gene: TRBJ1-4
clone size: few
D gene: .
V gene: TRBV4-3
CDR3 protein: CASSQGTGLGKLFF
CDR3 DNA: TGCGCCAGCAGCCAAGGAACGGGGCTCGGAAAACTGTTTTTT

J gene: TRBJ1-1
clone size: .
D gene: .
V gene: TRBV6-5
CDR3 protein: CASSYLTKGTEAFF
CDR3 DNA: TGTGCCAGCAGTTACCTCACTAAGGGTACTGAAGCTTTCTTT

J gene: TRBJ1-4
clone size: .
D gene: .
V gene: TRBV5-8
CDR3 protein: CASSSGRGEEKLFF
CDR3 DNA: TGTGCCAGCAGCTCGGGACGGGGCGAAGAAAAACTGTTTTTT

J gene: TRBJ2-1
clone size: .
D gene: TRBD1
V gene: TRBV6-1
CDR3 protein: CASSVTRDSEQFF
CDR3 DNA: TGTGCCAGCAGTGTAACCCGGGACAGCGAGCAGTTCTTC

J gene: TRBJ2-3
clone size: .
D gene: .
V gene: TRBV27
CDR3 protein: CASSLADAARDTQYF
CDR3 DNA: TGTGCCAGCAGCCTAGCAGACGCTGCCCGGGATACGCAGTATTTT